The 22 T cell receptor gamma chains below all came from one sample that was sequenced in a study of Vδ1+ human thymocytes. Study-wide results and limits: Thymic TRG and TRD repertoires appeared highly polyclonal.

These TCRs' antigens remain unknown. RNA was extracted from the cells and then reverse transcribed. Multiplex PCR used pooled V-gene forward primers and a constant-region reverse primer to amplify CDR3s. TCRdb re-called the multiplex PCR reads through CATT. The sample records more than 35,000 gamma-chain clones, about 19% being singletons. The sequenced material came from Vdelta1+ gamma-delta thymocytes from the thymus. Subset denoted: FACS-sorted CD3+ TCRalphabeta- TCRVdelta1+ TCRVdelta2- thymocytes. The source of these receptors is a girl under three years old who had congenital heart surgery.

The rearrangement links TRGV8 to TRGJ1 or TRGJ2. The CDR3 covers 12 residues. V trimming: 1 base; J trimming: 8 bases; junction bases outside the gene matches: 5. Germline V gene data show CDR1 as VENAVY and CDR2 as YDSYNSRV. The CDR3 sequence is CATWDSPDKKLF. CDR3 DNA: TGTGCCACCTGGGATAGCCCGGATAAGAAACTCTTT.

This clone was found a few times. This specimen includes other DNA sequences encoding the same CDR3. This chain links TRGV9 with TRGJ1 or TRGJ2. Germline CDR1 and CDR2: GITISATS and ISYDGTV (reference sequence). The CDR3 contains 11 residues. With 1 base clipped from V and 8 bases from J, the junction kept 2 bases outside the gene matches. Written as DNA, the CDR3 is TGTGCCTTGTGGGAGGTCAATAAGAAACTCTTT. Translating gives CALWEVNKKLF.

To note about this clone: In the same sample, other DNA sequences code for this CDR3. The rearrangement links TRGV9 to TRGJP2. J was trimmed by 5 bases and V by 0 bases; bases with no gene match: 6. The CDR3 is 15 residues long. CDR1 GITISATS and CDR2 ISYDGTV come from the germline V gene (reference sequence). Here the CDR3 reads CALWEVRGSDWIKTF. Here the CDR3 DNA reads TGTGCCTTGTGGGAGGTGCGCGGAAGTGATTGGATCAAGACGTTT.

This clone has a handful of counts. The genes are TRGV9 and TRGJ1 or TRGJ2. Germline CDR1 reads GITISATS; CDR2 reads ISYDGTV (reference sequence). The CDR3 sequence is 13 residues long. The V gene end was trimmed by 0 bases and the J gene end by 9 bases; junction bases not matched to a gene: 8. This chain's CDR3 is CALWEVRSGKKLF. DNA for the CDR3: TGTGCCTTGTGGGAGGTGCGTAGTGGTAAGAAACTCTTT.

V is TRGV4 and J is TRGJ1 or TRGJ2. The CDR3 totals 13 residues. V gave up 3 bases and J gave up 3 bases; unmatched junction bases: 5. Looked up from germline, CDR1 is EGSTGY and CDR2 is YDSYTSSV. CDR3 DNA sequence: TGTGCCACCTGGGATCGTTCTTATTATAAGAAACTCTTT. It yields the protein CATWDRSYYKKLF.

The chain carries TRGV9 and TRGJ1 or TRGJ2. CDR1 GITISATS and CDR2 ISYDGTV come from the germline V gene (reference sequence). J was trimmed by 6 bases and V by 3 bases; bases with no gene match: 11. The CDR3 contains 14 residues. CDR3 in DNA: TGTGCCTTGTGGGAGCCCCCGTCCGGTTATAAGAAACTCTTT. This encodes CALWEPPSGYKKLF.

This sequence joins TRGV3 and TRGJ1 or TRGJ2. This CDR3 is built from 15 residues. The V gene's germline CDR1 is VTNTFY and CDR2 YDVSTARD (reference sequence). The V segment lost 1 base and the J segment 3 bases; nucleotides outside the gene matches: 9. The CDR3 region has the DNA TGTGCCACCTGGGACAGTCCTTCGCCTTATTATAAGAAACTCTTT. Residues: CATWDSPSPYYKKLF.

Only a few counts were recorded for this clone. The gene calls are TRGV8 and TRGJ1 or TRGJ2. The CDR3 totals 12 residues. J lost 5 bases, V lost 5 bases, and 6 bases had no gene match. The germline gives CDR1 VENAVY, CDR2 YDSYNSRV. CDR3 protein: CATWGTDYKKLF. CDR3 DNA: TGTGCCACCTGGGGGACGGATTATAAGAAACTCTTT.

This chain joins TRGV9 and TRGJ1 or TRGJ2. The CDR3 contains 13 residues. The V and J ends lost 2 bases and 3 bases, in that order; junction bases with no gene match: 4. The V gene's germline CDR1 is GITISATS and CDR2 ISYDGTV (reference sequence). CDR3: CALWEDGYYKKLF. In DNA, the CDR3 is TGTGCCTTGTGGGAGGATGGTTATTATAAGAAACTCTTT.

Comment on this clone: Other DNA sequences of this sample code for an identical CDR3. The rearrangement joins TRGV2 to TRGJ1 or TRGJ2. CDR3 length: 11 residues. Per germline, CDR1 EGSNGY and CDR2 YDSYNSKV. Trimming cost V 2 bases and J 8 bases; bases outside gene matches: 3. The CDR3: CATWDVDKKLF. The CDR3 coding sequence is TGTGCCACCTGGGACGTGGATAAGAAACTCTTT.

This clone was counted between two and nine times. V usage is TRGV8 and J usage is TRGJ1 or TRGJ2. Trimming removed 3 bases from V and 4 bases from J; junction bases left unmatched: 9. The germline CDR1 and CDR2 sequences are VENAVY and YDSYNSRV. The CDR3 sequence is 14 residues long. CDR3 bases: TGTGCCACCTGGGATTATAAGGGATATTATAAGAAACTCTTT. Residues: CATWDYKGYYKKLF.

V and J are TRGV3 and TRGJ1 or TRGJ2. The V and J ends lost 3 bases and 6 bases, in that order; junction bases with no gene match: 11. CDR3 length: 14 residues. CDR1 and CDR2 (germline): VTNTFY, YDVSTARD (reference sequence). The CDR3: CATWDGRPGYKKLF. The DNA of the CDR3 is TGTGCCACCTGGGACGGCCGACCTGGTTATAAGAAACTCTTT.

A word on this clone: Other DNA sequences of this sample code for an identical CDR3. The V and J genes are TRGV4 and TRGJ1 or TRGJ2. This CDR3 has 9 amino acids. CDR1 and CDR2 (germline): EGSTGY, YDSYTSSV. With 1 base clipped from V and 14 bases from J, the junction kept 2 bases outside the gene matches. The DNA of the CDR3 is TGTGCCACCTGGGATGGCCAACTCTTT. Translating it yields CATWDGQLF.

In this sample, this clone is medium-sized (0.01 to 0.1%). The V and J genes are TRGV4 and TRGJ1 or TRGJ2. V was clipped by 5 bases and J by 4 bases; unmatched bases: 2. Germline V gene sequence: CDR1 EGSTGY, CDR2 YDSYTSSV. CDR3 length equals 11 residues. CDR3 sequence reads: CATWGYYKKLF. The DNA of the CDR3 is TGTGCCACCTGGGGCTATTATAAGAAACTCTTT.

This clone was recorded a few times. A read error may explain this, as a much larger clone is one base away. The gene calls are TRGV9 and TRGJ1 or TRGJ2. Germline V CDR1 and CDR2: GITISATS, ISYDGTV (reference sequence). This CDR3 spans 13 amino acids. V lost 4 bases to trimming and J lost 1 base; unmatched junction nucleotides: 4. The CDR3 bases are TGTGCCTTGTGGGACGTTAATTATTATAAGAAACTCTTT. The encoded protein is CALWDVNYYKKLF.

This clone has only a few counts. V gene TRGV8 combines with J gene TRGJ1 or TRGJ2. The length of the CDR3 is 12 residues. The J segment lost 11 bases and the V segment lost 6 bases, leaving 13 bases of the junction unmatched. Germline V gene sequence: CDR1 VENAVY, CDR2 YDSYNSRV. The chain's CDR3 is CATWTPQREKLF. In nucleotides, the CDR3 is TGTGCCACCTGGACTCCTCAACGGGAGAAACTCTTT.

This clone appeared a few times. This chain links TRGV8 with TRGJ1 or TRGJ2. This CDR3 is 11 amino acids long. The trim removed 9 bases at V and 4 bases at J, leaving 6 bases unmatched. Germline V gene data show CDR1 as VENAVY and CDR2 as YDSYNSRV. The CDR3 coding sequence is TGTGCCACCCTTCGCTATTATAAGAAACTCTTT. Protein sequence: CATLRYYKKLF.

This clone is labeled as medium-sized. V gene TRGV4 combines with J gene TRGJ1 or TRGJ2. V gave up 4 bases and J gave up 5 bases; unmatched junction bases: 2. Looked up from germline, CDR1 is EGSTGY and CDR2 is YDSYTSSV. There are 11 residues in the CDR3. DNA of the CDR3: TGTGCCACCTGGGAGGATTATAAGAAACTCTTT. Its translation is CATWEDYKKLF.

This chain links TRGV4 with TRGJ1 or TRGJ2. The CDR3 is 14 amino acids. J lost 2 bases, V lost 3 bases, and 7 bases had no gene match. Germline CDR1 reads EGSTGY; CDR2 reads YDSYTSSV. The CDR3 spells CATWDWVHYYKKLF. The CDR3 bases are TGTGCCACCTGGGATTGGGTCCATTATTATAAGAAACTCTTT.

The chain uses TRGV4 and TRGJ1 or TRGJ2. Per the germline V gene, CDR1 is EGSTGY and CDR2 is YDSYTSSV. Losses at the gene ends were 4 bases for V and 7 bases for J; bases not matched to a gene: 16. CDR3 size: 15 residues. The CDR3, as DNA: TGTGCCACCTGGGACGCCTGTTCGCCAGGGTATAAGAAACTCTTT. Its translation: CATWDACSPGYKKLF.

For this clone: Within the sample, other DNA sequences also encode this same CDR3. The V call is TRGV4, the J call TRGJ1 or TRGJ2. The V gene's germline CDR1 is EGSTGY and CDR2 YDSYTSSV. V lost 0 bases and J lost 8; bases outside the gene matches: 7. The length of the CDR3 is 13 residues. This chain's CDR3 is CATWDGPKNKKLF. In nucleotides, the CDR3 is TGTGCCACCTGGGATGGGCCGAAAAATAAGAAACTCTTT.

This clone was seen a handful of times. The chain recombines TRGV4 with TRGJ1 or TRGJ2. The germline V gene has CDR1 EGSTGY and CDR2 YDSYTSSV. The V and J ends lost 4 bases and 4 bases, in that order; junction bases with no gene match: 4. The CDR3 sequence is 12 residues long. CDR3 region: CATWETYYKKLF. CDR3 in DNA: TGTGCCACCTGGGAGACCTATTATAAGAAACTCTTT.